This T cell receptor beta chain emerged from a study of shared clonotypes between healthy human individuals. The repertoire was sequenced with immunoSEQ multiplex PCR; TCRdb's copy has only in-frame clones and lacks some. The sample yields about 2.3 million clones, over 90% seen once. V was pared by 0 bases and J by 5 bases, with 15 bases between. Germline V gene data show CDR1 as SGHRS and CDR2 as YFSETQ. The CDR3 spans 15 residues. Sequenced: naive CD4+ T cells from PBMCs. Subset in this sample: CD45RA+ positively selected. The TCR was taken from a man between 18 and 29 years old in good health. Some clones in this sample may be carry-over from other donors' samples. The chain couples TRBV5-1 to TRBJ2-7; no definite D call. Written as DNA, the CDR3 is TGCGCCAGCAGCTTGGGGGTTGGAGTCCCCAACGAGCAGTACTTC. It specifies CASSLGVGVPNEQYF.